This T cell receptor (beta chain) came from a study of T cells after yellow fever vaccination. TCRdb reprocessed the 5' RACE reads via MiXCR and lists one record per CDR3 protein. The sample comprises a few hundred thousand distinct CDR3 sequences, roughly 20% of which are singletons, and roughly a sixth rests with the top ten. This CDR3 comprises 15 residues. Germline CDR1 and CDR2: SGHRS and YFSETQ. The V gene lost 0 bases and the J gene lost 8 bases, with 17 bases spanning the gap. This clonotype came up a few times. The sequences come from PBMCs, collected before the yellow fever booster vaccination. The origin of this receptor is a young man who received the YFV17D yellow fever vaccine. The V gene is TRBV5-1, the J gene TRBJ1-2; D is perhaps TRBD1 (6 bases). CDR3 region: CASSLVLEGRGGYTF. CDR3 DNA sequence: TGCGCCAGCAGCTTGGTCCTCGAGGGCAGGGGCGGCTACACCTTC.